This T cell receptor (beta chain) was identified during a study of T cells in Graves' hyperthyroidism and ophthalmopathy. There are 12 residues in the CDR3. The V end was cut by 6 bases, the J end by 5 bases, with 10 bases between. The source material, RNA transcripts, was used to amplify TCR beta CDR3 regions. First-round RT-PCR with HTBI primers amplified the TCR CDR3 region. TCRdb passed the multiplex PCR reads through MiXCR, listing each CDR3 protein once. The sample carries about 500,000 distinct CDR3 sequences, 46% recorded once. Many counts were recorded for this clonotype. What it recognizes is unknown. Regarding the study as a whole: Expanded thyroid clonotypes (above 0.001) were mostly also found in blood.

The sequencing input was peripheral blood or thyroid tissue (not recorded which). V gene TRBV12-3 or TRBV12-4 combines with J gene TRBJ1-1, with no clear D. The source is an adult woman with Graves' disease, either hyperthyroidism or ophthalmopathy (not recorded which). CDR3 coding DNA: TGTGCCAGCAGGTACCCGGGAACTGAAGCTTTCTTT. It yields the protein CASRYPGTEAFF.